Detailed here is one TCR beta chain. Some clones are missing from TCRdb's copy, which holds only in-frame ones; the method was immunoSEQ multiplex PCR. This table has over 150,000 clones, 90% to 95% appearing once. This sample stems from a study of control samples from healthy donors and cancer patients. The V end was cut by 3 bases, the J end by 4 bases, with 9 bases between. Germline loops: CDR1 MDHEN, CDR2 SYDVKM. This CDR3 region has 13 residues. What was sequenced was blood. The gene calls are TRBV28 and TRBJ1-2; unclear D gene. This clonotype originated in a man younger than 35 in good health. Written as DNA, the CDR3 is TGTGCCAGCAGTTTTAGGGCGGGCTATGGCTACACCTTC. Translating it yields CASSFRAGYGYTF.